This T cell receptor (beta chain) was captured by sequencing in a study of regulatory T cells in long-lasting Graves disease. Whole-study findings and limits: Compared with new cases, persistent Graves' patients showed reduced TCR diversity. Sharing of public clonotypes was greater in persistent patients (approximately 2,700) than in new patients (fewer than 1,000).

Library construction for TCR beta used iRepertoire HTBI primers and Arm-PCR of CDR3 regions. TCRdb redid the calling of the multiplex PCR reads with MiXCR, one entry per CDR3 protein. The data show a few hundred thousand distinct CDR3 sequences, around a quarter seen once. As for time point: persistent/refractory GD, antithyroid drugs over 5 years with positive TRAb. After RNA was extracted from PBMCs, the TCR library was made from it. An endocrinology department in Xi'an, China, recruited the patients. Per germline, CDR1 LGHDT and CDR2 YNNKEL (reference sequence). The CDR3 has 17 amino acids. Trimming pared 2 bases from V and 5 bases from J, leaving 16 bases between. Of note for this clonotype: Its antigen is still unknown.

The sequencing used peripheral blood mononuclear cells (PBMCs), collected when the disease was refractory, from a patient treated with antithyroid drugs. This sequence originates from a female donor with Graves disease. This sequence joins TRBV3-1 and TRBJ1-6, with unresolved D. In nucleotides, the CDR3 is TGTGCCAGCAGCCAACCCAAGTCGGGGAAGGATAATTCACCCCTCCACTTT. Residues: CASSQPKSGKDNSPLHF.